This T cell receptor beta chain was profiled in a study of radiotherapy plus CTLA-4 blockade in lung cancer. Study information: Disease control reached over 30%, with objective responses in 15% to 20%. Notes on the study in general: Among reported predictors of response, early blood T cell clone dynamics with interferon-beta performed best.

Sequenced by immunoSEQ multiplex PCR; TCRdb stores in-frame clones only, minus some. Of roughly 120,000 clones listed, more than 65% are singletons. Focal radiation and CTLA-4 blockade (ipilimumab) were tested in chemo-refractory metastatic non-small-cell lung cancer patients. Turning to this clone: Antigen: not known.

Germline-derived CDR1 and CDR2 are MNHEY and SMNVEV (reference sequence). The CDR3 has 13 amino acids. Trimming shortened V by 3 bases and J by 1 base, and 6 bases separated the two germline ends. The rearrangement joins TRBV27 to TRBJ1-1; D may be TRBD1 (5 bases). This clonotype was sampled from a human donor with non-small cell lung cancer that progressed on radiotherapy plus ipilimumab. Some clones in this sample may be carry-over from other donors' samples. This material consisted of peripheral blood, taken from a patient treated with radiotherapy plus ipilimumab. CDR3 loop: CASSFTGNTEAFF. The DNA for the CDR3 is TGTGCCAGCAGTTTCACAGGGAACACTGAAGCTTTCTTT.